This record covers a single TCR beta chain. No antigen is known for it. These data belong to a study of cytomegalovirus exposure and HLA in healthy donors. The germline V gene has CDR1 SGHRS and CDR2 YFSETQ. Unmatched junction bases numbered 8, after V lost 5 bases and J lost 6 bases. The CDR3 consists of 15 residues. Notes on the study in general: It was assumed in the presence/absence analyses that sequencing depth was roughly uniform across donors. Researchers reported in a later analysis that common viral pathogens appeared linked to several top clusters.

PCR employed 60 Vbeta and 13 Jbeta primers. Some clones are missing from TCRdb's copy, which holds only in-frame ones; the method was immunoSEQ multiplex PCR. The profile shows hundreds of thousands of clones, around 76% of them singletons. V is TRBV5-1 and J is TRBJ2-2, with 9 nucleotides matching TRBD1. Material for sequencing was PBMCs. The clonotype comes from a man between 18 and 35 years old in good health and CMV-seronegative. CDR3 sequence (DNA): TGCGCCAGCAGTCCCGGGACAGGGTTCGCCGGGGAGCTGTTTTTT. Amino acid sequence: CASSPGTGFAGELFF.